This passage covers 17 T cell receptor beta chains from one sample sequenced in a study of shared clonotypes between healthy human individuals. The data were produced by immunoSEQ multiplex PCR, yet TCRdb's version contains in-frame clones alone and is incomplete. The sample yields roughly 1,100,000 clones, more than 65% seen once. The sequenced material came from memory CD4+ T cells sorted from blood. Specified subset: CD45RA-negative fraction. The source is a man aged 18 to 29 in good health.

The gene calls are TRBV5-8 and TRBJ1-6, with D possibly being TRBD1 (6 bases). There are 16 residues in the CDR3. The V gene lost 4 bases and the J gene lost 2 bases, with 13 bases spanning the gap. CDR1 SGHTS and CDR2 YDEGEE come from the germline V gene. The CDR3 region is CASSKTGNPYNSPLHF. In DNA form, the CDR3 reads TGTGCCAGCAGCAAAACAGGGAACCCCTATAATTCACCCCTCCACTTT.

The chain carries TRBV28 and TRBJ2-3; 7 nucleotides line up with TRBD2. Germline CDR1 and CDR2: MDHEN and SYDVKM. The V and J ends lost 7 bases and 3 bases, in that order; junction bases with no gene match: 16. This CDR3 contains 17 residues. The CDR3 DNA follows: TGTGCCAGCATCGATTGGGGCAGGGAGGGAGGGACAGATACGCAGTATTTT. Translation: CASIDWGREGGTDTQYF.

The chain uses TRBV4-3 and TRBJ1-6; D gene ambiguous. Looked up from germline, CDR1 is LGHNA and CDR2 is YSLEER. The V end was cut by 0 bases, the J end by 7 bases, with 13 bases between. This CDR3 region has 16 residues. The CDR3 sequence is CASSQDRPSGNSPLHF. CDR3 DNA sequence: TGCGCCAGCAGCCAAGATAGGCCGAGTGGGAATTCACCCCTCCACTTT.

This clone was found once. Other DNA sequences from this sample encode an identical CDR3 as well. The rearrangement joins TRBV6-6 to TRBJ1-5, with 7 bases fitting TRBD1. The CDR3 runs to 15 residues. Trimming at V came to 6 bases and at J to 0 bases, leaving 5 bases not matched to a gene. Germline values: CDR1 MNHNY, CDR2 SVGAGI (reference sequence). CDR3 DNA: TGTGCCAGCAGAGGACAGGATTATAGCAATCAGCCCCAGCATTTT. Translated, it gives CASRGQDYSNQPQHF.

The genes are TRBV5-1 and TRBJ2-5; 9 nucleotides match TRBD2. J gave up 3 bases and V 4 bases, and 1 base lay outside the gene matches. The CDR3 is 13 amino acids. Germline CDR1 is SGHRS and CDR2 is YFSETQ. The CDR3 loop is CASSRTSEETQYF. The CDR3 nucleotides read TGCGCCAGCAGCAGGACTAGCGAAGAGACCCAGTACTTC. The full variable domain, completed using reference TRBV5-1 and TRBJ2-5, is KAGVTQTPRYLIKTRGQQVTLSCSPISGHRSVSWYQQTPGQGLQFLFEYFSETQRNKGNFPGRFSGRQFSNSRSEMNVSTLELGDSALYLCASSRTSEETQYFGPGTRLLVL.

This chain connects TRBV7-2 to TRBJ2-7, with 7 bases fitting TRBD2. There are 16 residues in the CDR3. V lost 1 base to trimming and J lost 2 bases; unmatched junction nucleotides: 8. The germline CDR1 and CDR2 sequences are SGHTA and FQGNSA. The CDR3 DNA reads as TGTGCCAGCAGCTTAGACAATAGCCTAGCGGCCTACGAGCAGTACTTC. Translation: CASSLDNSLAAYEQYF. The full variable domain, its missing parts supplied by reference TRBV7-2 and TRBJ2-7, is GAGVSQSPSNKVTEKGKDVELRCDPISGHTALYWYRQSLGQGLEFLIYFQGNSAPDKSGLPSDRFSAERTGGSVSTLTIQRTQQEDSAVYLCASSLDNSLAAYEQYFGPGTRLTVT.

The chain uses TRBV30 and TRBJ2-7; TRBD1 aligns across 7 bases. Germline V gives CDR1 GTSNPN, CDR2 SVGIG (reference sequence). The ends lost 2 bases at V and 2 bases at J; junction bases unmatched: 9. The length of the CDR3 is 15 residues. The CDR3 here is CAWSPPGQITYEQYF. CDR3 DNA sequence: TGTGCCTGGAGTCCTCCGGGACAGATCACCTACGAGCAGTACTTC.

In its sample, this clone was seen a few times. This rearrangement joins TRBV7-9 to TRBJ1-2; tentatively, D is TRBD1 (6 bases). The CDR3 spans 13 residues. Germline assignment: CDR1 SEHNR and CDR2 FQNEAQ (reference sequence). Trimming removed 6 bases from V and 6 bases from J, with 14 bases in between. The CDR3 spells CASSSSGEDGYTF. The CDR3 DNA follows: TGTGCCAGCAGTTCCTCAGGGGAAGATGGCTACACCTTC.

The J gene is TRBJ1-5, the V gene TRBV19, with D possibly matching TRBD1 (5 bases). Trimming removed 2 bases from V and 0 bases from J, with 17 bases in between. The CDR3 contains 18 residues. CDR1 is LNHDA, CDR2 SQIVND, per germline (reference sequence). Here the CDR3 reads CASSIHYGTVDSNQPQHF. CDR3 DNA: TGTGCCAGTAGTATACATTATGGGACGGTAGATAGCAATCAGCCCCAGCATTTT.

The chain couples TRBV2 to TRBJ1-6; 9 bases map to TRBD1. Trimming took 7 bases from V and 7 from J; bases not matched to a gene: 8. The CDR3 spans 15 residues. The germline V gene encodes CDR1 SNHLY and CDR2 FYNNEI. The CDR3 region has the DNA TGTGCCAGCACTACCGACAGGGGGTTCAATTCACCCCTCCACTTT. Protein product: CASTTDRGFNSPLHF.

The chain joins TRBV4-3 to TRBJ2-1; tentatively, D is TRBD2 (6 bases). The germline gives CDR1 LGHNA, CDR2 YSLEER. Trimming pared 3 bases from V and 8 bases from J, leaving 14 bases between. CDR3 size: 14 residues. CDR3 DNA sequence: TGCGCCAGCAGCCAGGACGCAGGGAGGTATGAGCAGTTCTTC. It codes for CASSQDAGRYEQFF.

On this clone itself: The sample has other DNA sequences that encode this CDR3 too. The chain employs TRBV9 and TRBJ2-5; D is unclear. The CDR3 is 13 residues long. Germline V gene sequence: CDR1 SGDLS, CDR2 YYNGEE. Trimming pared 1 base from V and 0 bases from J, leaving 4 bases between. CDR3 residues: CASSVSYQETQYF. The CDR3 coding sequence is TGTGCCAGCAGCGTAAGTTACCAAGAGACCCAGTACTTC.

The rearrangement links TRBV10-3 to TRBJ1-2, with 8 nucleotides matching TRBD1. The CDR3 has 12 residues. Unmatched junction bases numbered 0, after V lost 4 bases and J lost 5 bases. From germline, CDR1 is ENHRY and CDR2 SYGVKD. CDR3 loop: CAISGTGYGYTF. CDR3 coding DNA: TGTGCCATCAGTGGGACAGGGTATGGCTACACCTTC.

CDR3 sequence reads: CAGSWGGIYTF. CDR3 sequence (DNA): TGTGCCGGATCGTGGGGGGGCATCTACACCTTC. The V call is TRBV19, the J call TRBJ1-2; a possible D gene is TRBD1 (6 bases). Germline loops: CDR1 LNHDA, CDR2 SQIVND (reference sequence). The CDR3 runs to 11 residues. Trimming left V 11 bases short and J 10 bases short, with 17 bases between. Combining the CDR3 with reference TRBV19 and TRBJ1-2 gives the whole variable domain DGGITQSPKYLFRKEGQNVTLSCEQNLNHDAMYWYRQDPGQGLRLIYYSQIVNDFQKGDIAEGYSVSREKKESFPLTVTSAQKNPTAFYLCAGSWGGIYTFGSGTRLTVV.

The gene calls are TRBV5-4 and TRBJ2-3, with TRBD1 matching over 8 bases. The CDR3 runs 16 residues. The germline V gene has CDR1 SGHNT and CDR2 YYREEE (reference sequence). V lost 7 bases, J lost 3 bases, and 13 bases stayed unmatched. The CDR3 DNA sequence: TGTGCCAGCTCGTCCCCGGGACAGGATAGGACAGATACGCAGTATTTT. Its protein is CASSSPGQDRTDTQYF.

The rearrangement links TRBV19 to TRBJ1-1, with 7 bases matching TRBD1. Germline trimming cut 6 bases from V and 3 bases from J; bases unmatched to any gene: 4. The V gene's germline CDR1 is LNHDA and CDR2 SQIVND (reference sequence). This CDR3 comprises 13 residues. CDR3 residues: CASSTTGDTEAFF. The CDR3 nucleotides are TGTGCCAGTAGCACCACAGGGGACACTGAAGCTTTCTTT.

Comments on this clone: Other nucleotide sequences in the sample specify the same CDR3. This chain uses TRBV10-2 with TRBJ1-5; D is undetermined. Germline loops: CDR1 WSHSY, CDR2 SAAADI. This CDR3 comprises 14 residues. Trimming cost V 3 bases and J 0 bases, with 6 bases left between them. The CDR3 sequence is CASSDRYSNQPQHF. CDR3 nucleotide sequence: TGCGCCAGCAGTGACAGGTATAGCAATCAGCCCCAGCATTTT.